This TCR beta chain was sequenced in a study of blood T cell repertoires in COVID-19. About the research overall: The origin of the acute and convalescent COVID-19 samples was the United States, Italy and Spain.

Profiled with immunoSEQ multiplex PCR; TCRdb holds only in-frame clones, not every one. The sample lists about 370,000 clones, more than 70% seen once, with 8% to 13% in the top ten. CDR1 LGHNA and CDR2 YSLEER come from the germline V gene. The CDR3 has 17 residues. With V trimmed by 0 bases and J by 6 bases, 10 bases remained unmatched. This rearrangement joins TRBV4-3 to TRBJ2-2, with TRBD2 identical over 7 bases. Sequenced input: peripheral blood. This sequence was found in a woman aged 25 to 39 with COVID-19, enrolled during active disease. The CDR3 bases are TGCGCCAGCAGCCAAGACGTAGGCCGGGAGGTGGCCGGGGAGCTGTTTTTT. It codes for CASSQDVGREVAGELFF.